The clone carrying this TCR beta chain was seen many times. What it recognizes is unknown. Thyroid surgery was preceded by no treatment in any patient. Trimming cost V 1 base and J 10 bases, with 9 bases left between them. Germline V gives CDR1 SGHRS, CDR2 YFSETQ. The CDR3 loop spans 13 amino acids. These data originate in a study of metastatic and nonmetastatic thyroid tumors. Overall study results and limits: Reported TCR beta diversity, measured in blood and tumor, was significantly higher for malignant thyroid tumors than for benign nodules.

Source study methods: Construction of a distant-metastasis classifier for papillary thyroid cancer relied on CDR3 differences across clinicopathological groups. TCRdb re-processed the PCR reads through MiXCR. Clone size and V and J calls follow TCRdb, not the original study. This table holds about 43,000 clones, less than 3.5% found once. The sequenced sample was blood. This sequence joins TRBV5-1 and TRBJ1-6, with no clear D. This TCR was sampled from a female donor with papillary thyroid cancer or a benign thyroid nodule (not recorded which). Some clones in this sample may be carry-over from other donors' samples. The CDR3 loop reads CASSLSEESPLHF. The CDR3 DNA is TGCGCCAGCAGCTTGTCCGAAGAGTCACCCCTCCACTTT.